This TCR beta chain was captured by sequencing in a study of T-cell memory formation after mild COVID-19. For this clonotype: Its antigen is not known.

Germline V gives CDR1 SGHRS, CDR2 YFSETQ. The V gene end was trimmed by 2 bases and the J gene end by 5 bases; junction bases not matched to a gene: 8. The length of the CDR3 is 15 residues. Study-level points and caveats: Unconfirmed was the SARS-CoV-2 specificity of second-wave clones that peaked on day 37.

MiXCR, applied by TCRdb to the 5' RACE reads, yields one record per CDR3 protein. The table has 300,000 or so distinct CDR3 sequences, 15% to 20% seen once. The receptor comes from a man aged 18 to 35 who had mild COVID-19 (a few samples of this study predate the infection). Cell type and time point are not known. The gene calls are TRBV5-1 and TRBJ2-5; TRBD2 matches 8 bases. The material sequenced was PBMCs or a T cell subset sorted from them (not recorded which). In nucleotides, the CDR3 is TGCGCCAGCAGCTTTCGGGGGGGAGAGATGGAGACCCAGTACTTC. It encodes CASSFRGGEMETQYF.